Following are 17 T cell receptor beta chains from one sample sequenced in a study of neoadjuvant anti-PD-1 for oral cavity cancer. The time point: after neoadjuvant nivolumab, at surgical resection. Clones were read by immunoSEQ multiplex PCR, and TCRdb kept only the in-frame ones, dropping some. The sample has about 9,600 clones; around 66% are singletons. The source was PBMCs, collected after nivolumab (anti-PD-1) treatment. The receptors stem from a person between 40 and 80 years old with oral cavity squamous cell carcinoma.

V gene TRBV29-1 combines with J gene TRBJ1-1; D not resolved. Trimming took off 0 bases at V and 9 bases at J, with 5 bases between the two ends. Germline V gene data show CDR1 as SQVTM and CDR2 as ANQGSEA. This CDR3 has 10 amino acids. CDR3 coding DNA: TGCAGCGTTGAAGAGATCCAAGCTTTCTTT. It codes for CSVEEIQAFF. The full variable domain, rest sourced from reference TRBV29-1 and TRBJ1-1, is SAVISQKPSRDICQRGTSLTIQCQVDSQVTMMFWYRQQPGQSLTLIATANQGSEATYESGFVIDKFPISRPNLTFSTLTVSNMSPEDSSIYLCSVEEIQAFFGQGTRLTVV.

The chain is built from TRBV2 and TRBJ2-7, with 7 bases identical to TRBD1. Germline CDR1 is SNHLY and CDR2 is FYNNEI. This CDR3 is 14 amino acids long. The V gene end was trimmed by 4 bases and the J gene end by 7 bases; junction bases not matched to a gene: 10. The CDR3 loop is CASSGLGGLREQYF. CDR3 in DNA: TGTGCCAGCAGTGGGCTAGGGGGCTTAAGAGAGCAGTACTTC.

The V call is TRBV5-6, the J call TRBJ1-2; D might be TRBD1 (5 bases). Germline V gene sequence: CDR1 SGHDT, CDR2 YYEEEE. V lost 4 bases and J lost 4, with 14 bases in between. This CDR3 is 14 amino acids long. The DNA for the CDR3 is TGTGCCAGCAGCCCCTGGGGGGGTCTCTATGGCTACACCTTC. Protein product: CASSPWGGLYGYTF.

V usage is TRBV19 and J usage is TRBJ1-2; tentative D call: TRBD1 (5 bases). The V gene's germline CDR1 is LNHDA and CDR2 SQIVND (reference sequence). V was trimmed by 0 bases and J by 4 bases, leaving 12 bases between them. This CDR3 has 15 residues. CDR3 loop: CASSIEGVRRYGYTF. The CDR3 DNA is TGTGCCAGTAGTATAGAGGGGGTTCGACGCTATGGCTACACCTTC.

The chain uses TRBV6-5 and TRBJ2-6; D is undetermined. Germline assignment: CDR1 MNHEY and CDR2 SVGAGI. The CDR3 spans 15 residues. V gave up 6 bases and J gave up 4 bases, with 13 bases separating them. The CDR3 loop reads CASRTHGSGANVLTF. The CDR3 DNA is TGTGCCAGCAGGACACATGGATCAGGGGCCAACGTCCTGACTTTC.

The V and J genes are TRBV5-1 and TRBJ2-3; 9 bases agree with TRBD2. Germline V gene data show CDR1 as SGHRS and CDR2 as YFSETQ. The CDR3 extends over 19 amino acids. Germline trimming cut 0 bases from V and 4 bases from J; bases unmatched to any gene: 15. CDR3 in DNA: TGCGCCAGCAGCTTGGACATTTCACTGGGCGGGAGGGCCTCAGATACGCAGTATTTT. Protein sequence: CASSLDISLGGRASDTQYF.

The V and J genes are TRBV27 and TRBJ1-2; D call uncertain. The CDR3 length is 13 residues. The ends were cut back, 6 bases at V and 2 bases at J, with 10 bases in the middle. CDR1 MNHEY and CDR2 SMNVEV come from the germline V gene (reference sequence). Here the CDR3 DNA reads TGTGCCAGCAGACGGACGGTGAACTATGGCTACACCTTC. Protein product: CASRRTVNYGYTF.

The gene calls are TRBV6-1 and TRBJ2-2, with no clear D. CDR1 and CDR2 from the germline V gene are MNHNS and SASEGT. This CDR3 region has 14 residues. Trimming left V 7 bases short and J 7 bases short, with 16 bases between. In nucleotides, the CDR3 is TGTGCCAGCAACGCGCTCCCAAGCGTCGGGGAGCTGTTTTTT. This encodes CASNALPSVGELFF.

CDR3 in amino acids: CASSFGRGTEAFF. The CDR3 DNA is TGTGCCAGCAGCTTCGGCAGGGGTACTGAAGCTTTCTTT. The genes are TRBV7-9 and TRBJ1-1; D is possibly TRBD1 (6 bases). Trimming removed 3 bases from V and 5 bases from J, with 10 bases in between. Per germline, CDR1 SEHNR and CDR2 FQNEAQ (reference sequence). The CDR3 runs to 13 residues. Full variable domain (rest looked up from reference TRBV7-9 and TRBJ1-1): DTGVSQNPRHKITKRGQNVTFRCDPISEHNRLYWYRQTLGQGPEFLTYFQNEAQLEKSRLLSDRFSAERPKGSFSTLEIQRTEQGDSAMYLCASSFGRGTEAFFGQGTRLTVV.

The gene calls are TRBV11-3 and TRBJ2-1; no reliable D call. Germline CDR1 SGHNT, CDR2 YENEEA. The CDR3 contains 14 residues. V dropped 1 base and J dropped 7 bases, with 11 bases sitting between them. The CDR3 is CASSLAPSANEQFF. DNA of the CDR3: TGTGCCAGCAGCTTAGCCCCATCCGCTAATGAGCAGTTCTTC.

This clone was recorded a few times. V is TRBV6-5 and J is TRBJ1-1; 7 bases are a match to TRBD1. CDR1 is MNHEY and CDR2 is SVGAGI in the germline V gene. Unmatched junction bases numbered 14, after V lost 4 bases and J lost 9 bases. CDR3 length equals 15 residues. The CDR3 loop is CASSFRFQNRGKAFF. CDR3 sequence (DNA): TGTGCCAGCAGTTTCCGATTTCAAAACAGGGGTAAAGCTTTCTTT.

The gene calls are TRBV19 and TRBJ2-7; 7 nucleotides align to TRBD1. Trimming cost V 0 bases and J 3 bases; bases outside gene matches: 11. Germline V gene sequence: CDR1 LNHDA, CDR2 SQIVND (reference sequence). The CDR3 length is 17 residues. CDR3 residues: CASSIDSHRDRIYEQYF. The CDR3 DNA sequence: TGTGCCAGTAGTATAGATTCACACCGGGACAGAATCTACGAGCAGTACTTC. Full variable domain (outside the CDR3, taken from reference TRBV19 and TRBJ2-7): DGGITQSPKYLFRKEGQNVTLSCEQNLNHDAMYWYRQDPGQGLRLIYYSQIVNDFQKGDIAEGYSVSREKKESFPLTVTSAQKNPTAFYLCASSIDSHRDRIYEQYFGPGTRLTVT.

The chain is built from TRBV2 and TRBJ1-6, with 7 bases identical to TRBD1. V lost 6 bases and J lost 7; bases outside the gene matches: 6. Germline V lookup: CDR1 SNHLY, CDR2 FYNNEI. The CDR3 contains 14 residues. CDR3 coding DNA: TGTGCCAGCAGGGAGACAGGGAACAATTCACCCCTCCACTTT. It is translated as CASRETGNNSPLHF.

The rearrangement uses TRBV5-1 and TRBJ1-3; D may be TRBD1 (6 bases). There are 15 residues in the CDR3. The germline V and J ends were trimmed by 1 base and 2 bases, with 10 bases remaining between them. CDR1 and CDR2 from the germline V gene are SGHRS and YFSETQ. The CDR3 sequence is CASSLTGQAGNTIYF. In nucleotides, the CDR3 is TGCGCCAGCAGCTTGACAGGGCAGGCTGGAAACACCATATATTTT.

This clone has just a few counts. V is TRBV9 and J is TRBJ1-2; tentative D call: TRBD1 (5 bases). Between the trimmed V and J ends, which lost 4 bases and 2 bases, there was a span of 30 bases. Looked up from germline, CDR1 is SGDLS and CDR2 is YYNGEE. This CDR3 comprises 20 residues. The CDR3 sequence: CASSKRVAGSGGYPNYGYTF. CDR3 in DNA: TGTGCCAGCAGCAAGAGAGTAGCAGGTTCGGGGGGGTATCCAAACTATGGCTACACCTTC.

This clone was detected only a few times. The genes are TRBV6-5 and TRBJ1-1; D is unclear. Germline V gene sequence: CDR1 MNHEY, CDR2 SVGAGI. Trimming cost V 4 bases and J 0 bases, with 6 bases left between them. The length of the CDR3 is 13 residues. CDR3 sequence: CASSSRLNTEAFF. In nucleotides, the CDR3 is TGTGCCAGCAGTTCCAGACTGAACACTGAAGCTTTCTTT.

The J gene is TRBJ1-5, the V gene TRBV15; D gene uncertain. The V gene's germline CDR1 is LNHNV and CDR2 YYDKDF (reference sequence). This CDR3 is built from 15 residues. With 0 bases removed from V and 2 bases from J, the gap between germline ends came to 8 bases. CDR3 residues: CATSRDRQGNQPQHF. As DNA, the CDR3 is TGTGCCACCAGCAGAGATCGGCAGGGCAATCAGCCCCAGCATTTT.